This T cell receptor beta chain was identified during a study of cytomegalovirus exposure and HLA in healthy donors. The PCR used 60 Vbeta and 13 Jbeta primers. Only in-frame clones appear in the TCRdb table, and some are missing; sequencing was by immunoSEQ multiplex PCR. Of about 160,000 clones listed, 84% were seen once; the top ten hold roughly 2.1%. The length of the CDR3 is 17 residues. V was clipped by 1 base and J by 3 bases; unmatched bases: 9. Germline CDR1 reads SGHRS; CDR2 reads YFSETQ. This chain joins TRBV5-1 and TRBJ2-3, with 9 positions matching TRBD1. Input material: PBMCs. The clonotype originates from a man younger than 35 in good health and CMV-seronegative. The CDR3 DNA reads TGCGCCAGCAGCTTGTCCTCGACAGGGGGTTTGACAGATACGCAGTATTTT. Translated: CASSLSSTGGLTDTQYF.